This entry concerns a single TCR beta chain. This CDR3 is 14 amino acids long. The ends lost 8 bases at V and 1 base at J; junction bases unmatched: 5. CDR1 is MDHEN and CDR2 is SYDVKM in the germline V gene. The data are from a study of siplizumab effects on memory and regulatory T cells. Sequencing was performed with immunoSEQ multiplex PCR; in TCRdb, only in-frame clones are kept and a portion is missing. Found here are some 97,000 clones, 90% to 95% of them singletons; the top ten hold around 0.68%. Material for sequencing was Tregs sorted from blood. The sequence was obtained from a human donor in good health. This chain links TRBV28 with TRBJ2-7; 10 nucleotides line up with TRBD2. The CDR3 spells CASRAGGISYEQYF. In DNA, the CDR3 is TGTGCCAGCCGAGCGGGAGGGATTTCCTACGAGCAGTACTTC.